The following is a T cell receptor beta chain sequence with its context. Germline V gene sequence: CDR1 MDHEN, CDR2 SYDVKM. The CDR3 is 15 residues long. J lost 9 bases, V lost 4 bases, and 7 bases had no gene match. The data were taken from a study of blood T cell repertoires in COVID-19. Study overall: Acute-phase and convalescent COVID-19 samples originated in the United States, Italy and Spain. T cells, B-cell-depleted T cells, or PBMCs provided the cDNA or gDNA that served as material.

Study processing details: For nucleated cells, counts were estimated from reference gene primer amplification. Produced via immunoSEQ multiplex PCR; TCRdb's table is partial and in-frame only. The DNA was the basis for D and trimming; V, J and clone size are from that table. The sample holds just over 650,000 clones; 70% to 90% are singletons and the top ten take more than 0.25%. This TCR derives from a woman under 30 with acute or convalescent COVID-19. The V call is TRBV28, the J call TRBJ1-6; 9 nucleotides align to TRBD1. Input material: peripheral blood. The CDR3 DNA reads TGTGCCAGCAGTTCGGGACAGGGCAGCAGTTCACCCCTCCACTTT. Protein product: CASSSGQGSSSPLHF.